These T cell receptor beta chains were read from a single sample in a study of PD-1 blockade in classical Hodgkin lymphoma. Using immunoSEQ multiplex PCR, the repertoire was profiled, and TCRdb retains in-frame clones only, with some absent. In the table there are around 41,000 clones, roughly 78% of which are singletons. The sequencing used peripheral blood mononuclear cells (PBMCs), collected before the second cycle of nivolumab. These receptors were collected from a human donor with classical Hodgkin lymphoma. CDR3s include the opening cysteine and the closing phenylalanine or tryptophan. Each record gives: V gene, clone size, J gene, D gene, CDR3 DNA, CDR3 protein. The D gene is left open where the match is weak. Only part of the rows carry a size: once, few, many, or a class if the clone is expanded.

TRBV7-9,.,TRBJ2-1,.,TGTGCCAACCTAGCTCTCTTTAGCACCTACAATGAGCAGTTCTTC,CANLALFSTYNEQFF
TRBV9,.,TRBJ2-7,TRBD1,TGTGCCAGCAGCCCCCCCAAAGGACAGGGCGCCGAGCAGTACTTC,CASSPPKGQGAEQYF
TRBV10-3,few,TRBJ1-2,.,TGTGCCATCGAATCTTACGGCTATGGCTACACCTTC,CAIESYGYGYTF
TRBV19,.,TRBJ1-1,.,TGTGCCAGTAGTAAGGGGACGGGAACTACGAACACTGAAGCTTTCTTT,CASSKGTGTTNTEAFF
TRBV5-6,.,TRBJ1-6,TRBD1,TGTGCCAGCAGCGAGACAGGGCGACTAGCCCTCCACTTT,CASSETGRLALHF
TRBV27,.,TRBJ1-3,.,TGTGCCAGCGGAGCAGGGCCCTCTGGAAACACCATATATTTT,CASGAGPSGNTIYF
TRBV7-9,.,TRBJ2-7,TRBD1,TGTGCCAGCAGCCTGCTGGACAGGGGGGTCTACGAGCAGTACTTC,CASSLLDRGVYEQYF
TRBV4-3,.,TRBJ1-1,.,TGCGCCAGCAGTCAAATCCCCGTAGGGAACACTGAAGCTTTCTTT,CASSQIPVGNTEAFF
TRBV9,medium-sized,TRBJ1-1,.,TGTGCCAGCAGCGTAGGTCGGTTGGGGAGAGGCACTGAAGCTTTCTTT,CASSVGRLGRGTEAFF
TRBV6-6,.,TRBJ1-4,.,TGTGCCAGCAGTCAACCTTTGGGGGCCCCTATTGAAAAACTGTTTTTT,CASSQPLGAPIEKLFF
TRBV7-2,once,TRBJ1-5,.,TGTGCCAGCAGCTCCCCATGGTTTGAGGACCAGCCCCAGCATTTT,CASSSPWFEDQPQHF
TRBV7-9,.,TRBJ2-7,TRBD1,TGTGCCAGCAGACGGACCCGGGACAGACTCTACGAGCAGTACTTC,CASRRTRDRLYEQYF
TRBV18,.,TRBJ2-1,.,TGTGCCAGCTCACCACCCCCCATGGACAATGAGCAGTTCTTC,CASSPPPMDNEQFF
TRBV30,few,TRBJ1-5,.,TGTGCCTGGAGTCTACGACAGGCTTATCAGCCCCAGCATTTT,CAWSLRQAYQPQHF
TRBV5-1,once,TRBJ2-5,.,TGCGCCAGCACTGACGGCCGCGAGACCCAGTACTTC,CASTDGRETQYF
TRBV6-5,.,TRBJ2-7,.,TGTGCCAGCTCTCTCTCCTCCCCTACAACCTACGAGCAGTACTTC,CASSLSSPTTYEQYF